Presented here are 3 T cell receptor beta chains from one specimen sequenced in a study of cytomegalovirus exposure and HLA in healthy donors. The PCR contained 60 Vbeta and 13 Jbeta primers. Profiled with immunoSEQ multiplex PCR; TCRdb holds only in-frame clones, not every one. The table lists roughly 90,000 clones, roughly four fifths of them singletons. Sequencing input: PBMCs. These receptors originate from a man aged 30 to 39 in good health and CMV-seropositive.

This chain links TRBV6-5 with TRBJ2-7; D ambiguous. The V gene's germline CDR1 is MNHEY and CDR2 SVGAGI. Trimming took off 2 bases at V and 7 bases at J, with 21 bases between the two ends. CDR3 size: 16 residues. The CDR3 protein is CASSYVQMGLPKEQYF. In DNA form, the CDR3 reads TGTGCCAGCAGTTACGTACAGATGGGTCTTCCAAAAGAGCAGTACTTC.

V usage is TRBV5-1 and J usage is TRBJ2-5, with 9 bases that match TRBD2. V lost 6 bases to trimming and J lost 3 bases; unmatched junction nucleotides: 6. The CDR3 is 14 residues long. Per germline, CDR1 SGHRS and CDR2 YFSETQ. The CDR3 sequence is CASIIAGEEETQYF. The DNA of the CDR3 is TGCGCCAGCATAATAGCGGGAGAGGAAGAGACCCAGTACTTC.

The chain is built from TRBV4-1 and TRBJ1-5, with D perhaps matching TRBD1 (6 bases). The CDR3 covers 16 residues. Germline V gives CDR1 MGHRA, CDR2 YSYEKL. V was cut by 5 bases and J by 3 bases, with 17 bases left in between. CDR3 bases: TGCGCCAGCAGCACAAGTTCGGACAGACCCAATCAGCCCCAGCATTTT. It codes for CASSTSSDRPNQPQHF.